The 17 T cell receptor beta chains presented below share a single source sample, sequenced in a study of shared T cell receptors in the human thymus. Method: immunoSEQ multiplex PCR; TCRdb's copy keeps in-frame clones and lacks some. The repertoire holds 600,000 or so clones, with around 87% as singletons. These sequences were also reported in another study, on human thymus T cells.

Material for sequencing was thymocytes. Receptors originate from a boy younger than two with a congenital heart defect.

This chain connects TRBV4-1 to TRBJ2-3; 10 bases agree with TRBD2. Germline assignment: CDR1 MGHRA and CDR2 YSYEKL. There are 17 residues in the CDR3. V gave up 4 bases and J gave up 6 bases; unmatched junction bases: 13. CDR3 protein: CASSPQWASGSPDTQYF. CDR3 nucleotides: TGCGCCAGCAGCCCCCAATGGGCTAGCGGGAGCCCGGATACGCAGTATTTT.

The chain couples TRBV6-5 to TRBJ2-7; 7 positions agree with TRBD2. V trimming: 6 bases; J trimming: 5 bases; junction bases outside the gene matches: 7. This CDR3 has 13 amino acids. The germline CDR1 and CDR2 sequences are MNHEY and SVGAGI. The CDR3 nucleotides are TGTGCCAGCAGCTACGCGGGGGTCCACGAGCAGTACTTC. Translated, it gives CASSYAGVHEQYF.

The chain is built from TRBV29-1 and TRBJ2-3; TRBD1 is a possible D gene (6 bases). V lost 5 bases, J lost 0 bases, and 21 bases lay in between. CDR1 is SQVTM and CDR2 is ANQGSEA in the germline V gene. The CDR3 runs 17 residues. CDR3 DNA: TGCAGCGTTCCCCTCTCTGAAGACAGGACTAGCACAGATACGCAGTATTTT. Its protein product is CSVPLSEDRTSTDTQYF.

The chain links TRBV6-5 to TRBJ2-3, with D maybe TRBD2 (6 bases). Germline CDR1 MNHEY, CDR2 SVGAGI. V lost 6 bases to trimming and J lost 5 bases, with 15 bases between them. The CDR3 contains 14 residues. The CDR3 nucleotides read TGTGCCAGCAGGGAGGGGAGGCGGGTAGATACGCAGTATTTT. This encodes CASREGRRVDTQYF.

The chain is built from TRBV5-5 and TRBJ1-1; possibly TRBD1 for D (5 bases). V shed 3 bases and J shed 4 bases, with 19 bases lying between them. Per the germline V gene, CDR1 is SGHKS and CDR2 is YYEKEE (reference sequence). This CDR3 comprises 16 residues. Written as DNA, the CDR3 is TGTGCCAGCAGCTCGGATCCTTACCGGGGGGGCACTGAAGCTTTCTTT. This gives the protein CASSSDPYRGGTEAFF. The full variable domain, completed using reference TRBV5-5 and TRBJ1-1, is DAGVTQSPTHLIKTRGQQVTLRCSPISGHKSVSWYQQVLGQGPQFIFQYYEKEERGRGNFPDRFSARQFPNYSSELNVNALLLGDSALYLCASSSDPYRGGTEAFFGQGTRLTVV.

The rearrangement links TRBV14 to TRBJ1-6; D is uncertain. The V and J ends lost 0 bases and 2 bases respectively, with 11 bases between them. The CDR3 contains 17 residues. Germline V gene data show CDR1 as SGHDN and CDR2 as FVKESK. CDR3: CASSQEVVGTYNSPLHF. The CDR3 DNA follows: TGTGCCAGCAGCCAAGAGGTGGTCGGGACCTATAATTCACCCCTCCACTTT.

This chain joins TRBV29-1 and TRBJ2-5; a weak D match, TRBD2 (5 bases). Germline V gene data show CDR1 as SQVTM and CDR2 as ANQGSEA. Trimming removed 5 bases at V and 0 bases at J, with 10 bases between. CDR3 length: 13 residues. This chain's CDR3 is CSVSLVNQETQYF. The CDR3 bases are TGCAGCGTTTCACTAGTTAACCAAGAGACCCAGTACTTC.

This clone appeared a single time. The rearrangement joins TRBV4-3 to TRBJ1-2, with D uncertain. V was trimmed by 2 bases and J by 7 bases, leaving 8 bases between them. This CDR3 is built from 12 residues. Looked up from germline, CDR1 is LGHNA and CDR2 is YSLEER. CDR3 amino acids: CASSQNTGGYTF. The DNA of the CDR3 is TGCGCCAGCAGCCAAAATACCGGTGGCTACACCTTC.

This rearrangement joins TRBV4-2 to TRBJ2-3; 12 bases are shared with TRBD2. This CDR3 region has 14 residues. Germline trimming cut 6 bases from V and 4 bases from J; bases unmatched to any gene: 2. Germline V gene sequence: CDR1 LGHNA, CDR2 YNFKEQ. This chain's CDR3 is CASSSSGGADTQYF. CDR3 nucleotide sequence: TGTGCCAGCAGTTCTAGCGGGGGGGCAGATACGCAGTATTTT.

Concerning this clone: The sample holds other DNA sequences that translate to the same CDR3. Here the CDR3 reads CASSQDTGQGVCYTF. The CDR3 nucleotides read TGCGCCAGCAGCCAAGACACGGGACAGGGGGTTTGCTACACCTTC. This rearrangement joins TRBV4-1 to TRBJ1-2; 11 bases match TRBD1. The CDR3 spans 15 residues. The V and J ends lost 0 bases and 9 bases, in that order; junction bases with no gene match: 6. CDR1 and CDR2 from the germline V gene are MGHRA and YSYEKL.

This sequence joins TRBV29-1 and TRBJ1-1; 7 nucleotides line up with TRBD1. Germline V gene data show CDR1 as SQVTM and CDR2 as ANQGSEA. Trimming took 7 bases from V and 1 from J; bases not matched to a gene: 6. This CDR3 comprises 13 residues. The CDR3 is CSAPQGPNTEAFF. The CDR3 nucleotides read TGCAGCGCTCCACAGGGGCCGAACACTGAAGCTTTCTTT.

This CDR3 reads CASRLTSGGVDTQYF. CDR3 DNA: TGTGCCAGCAGGCTAACTAGCGGGGGGGTAGATACGCAGTATTTT. The chain joins TRBV28 to TRBJ2-3; 13 bases match TRBD2. The germline gives CDR1 MDHEN, CDR2 SYDVKM. The CDR3 has 15 amino acids. Trimming removed 6 bases from V and 5 bases from J; junction bases left unmatched: 5.

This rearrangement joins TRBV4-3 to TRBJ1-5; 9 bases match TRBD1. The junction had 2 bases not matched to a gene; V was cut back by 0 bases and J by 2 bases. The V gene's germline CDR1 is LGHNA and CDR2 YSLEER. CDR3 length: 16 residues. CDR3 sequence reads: CASSQERTGGNQPQHF. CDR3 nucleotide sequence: TGCGCCAGCAGCCAAGAAAGGACAGGGGGCAATCAGCCCCAGCATTTT.

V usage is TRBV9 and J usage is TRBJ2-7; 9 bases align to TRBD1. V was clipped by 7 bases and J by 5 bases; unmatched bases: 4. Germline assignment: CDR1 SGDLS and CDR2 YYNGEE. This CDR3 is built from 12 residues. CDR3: CASGTGLHEQYF. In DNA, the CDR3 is TGTGCCAGCGGGACAGGGCTACACGAGCAGTACTTC. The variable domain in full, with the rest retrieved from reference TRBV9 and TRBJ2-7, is DSGVTQTPKHLITATGQRVTLRCSPRSGDLSVYWYQQSLDQGLQFLIQYYNGEERAKGNILERFSAQQFPDLHSELNLSSLELGDSALYFCASGTGLHEQYFGPGTRLTVT.

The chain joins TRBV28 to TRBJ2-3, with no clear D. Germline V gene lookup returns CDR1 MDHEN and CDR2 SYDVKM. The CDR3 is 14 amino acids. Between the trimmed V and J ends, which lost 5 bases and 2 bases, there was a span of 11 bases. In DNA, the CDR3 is TGTGCCAGCAGTCGCAGTGGTCACACAGATACGCAGTATTTT. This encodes CASSRSGHTDTQYF. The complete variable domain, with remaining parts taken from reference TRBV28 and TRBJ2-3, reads DVKVTQSSRYLVKRTGEKVFLECVQDMDHENMFWYRQDPGLGLRLIYFSYDVKMKEKGDIPEGYSVSREKKERFSLILESASTNQTSMYLCASSRSGHTDTQYFGPGTRLTVL.

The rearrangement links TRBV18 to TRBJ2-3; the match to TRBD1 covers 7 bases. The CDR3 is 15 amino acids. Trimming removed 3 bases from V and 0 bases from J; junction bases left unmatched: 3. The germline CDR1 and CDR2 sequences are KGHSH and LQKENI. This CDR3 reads CASSPGTASTDTQYF. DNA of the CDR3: TGTGCCAGCTCACCGGGGACAGCCAGCACAGATACGCAGTATTTT.

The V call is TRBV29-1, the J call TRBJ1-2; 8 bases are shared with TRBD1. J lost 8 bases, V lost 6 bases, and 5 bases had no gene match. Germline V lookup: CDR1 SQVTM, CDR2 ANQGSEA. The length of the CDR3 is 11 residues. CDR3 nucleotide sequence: TGCAGCGTCGGACAGGGACAAGGCTACACCTTC. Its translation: CSVGQGQGYTF. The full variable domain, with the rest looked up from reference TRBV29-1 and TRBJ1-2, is SAVISQKPSRDICQRGTSLTIQCQVDSQVTMMFWYRQQPGQSLTLIATANQGSEATYESGFVIDKFPISRPNLTFSTLTVSNMSPEDSSIYLCSVGQGQGYTFGSGTRLTVV.